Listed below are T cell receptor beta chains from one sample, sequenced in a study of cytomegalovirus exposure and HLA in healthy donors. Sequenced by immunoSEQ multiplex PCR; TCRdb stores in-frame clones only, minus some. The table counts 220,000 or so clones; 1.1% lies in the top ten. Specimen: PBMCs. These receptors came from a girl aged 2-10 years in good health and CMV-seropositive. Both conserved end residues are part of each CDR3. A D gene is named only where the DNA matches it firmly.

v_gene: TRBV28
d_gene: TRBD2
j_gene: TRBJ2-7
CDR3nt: TGTGCCAGCAGCGAGGGGCTAGCGGGGAGCGAGCAGTACTTC
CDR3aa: CASSEGLAGSEQYF

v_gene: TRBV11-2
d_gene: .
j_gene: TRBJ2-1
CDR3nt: TGTGCCAGCAGCTTAGGGCCCCACAATGAGCAGTTCTTC
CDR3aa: CASSLGPHNEQFF

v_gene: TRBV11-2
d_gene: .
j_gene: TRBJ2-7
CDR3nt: TGTGCCAGCAGCTTAGATCCGGCGGGAAATCGATACGAGCAGTACTTC
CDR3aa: CASSLDPAGNRYEQYF

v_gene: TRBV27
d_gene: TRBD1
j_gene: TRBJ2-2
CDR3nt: TGTGCCAGCAGTTTCGGGAAACAGGGGGTCGGGGAGCTGTTTTTT
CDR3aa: CASSFGKQGVGELFF

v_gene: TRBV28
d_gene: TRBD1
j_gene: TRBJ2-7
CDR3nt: TGTGCCAGCGGGACAGGGACCTACGAGCAGTACTTC
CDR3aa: CASGTGTYEQYF

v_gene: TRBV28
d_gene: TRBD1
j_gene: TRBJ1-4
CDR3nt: TGTGCCAGCAGTTTGCCTTCAGGGGGCAAACTGTTTTTT
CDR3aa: CASSLPSGGKLFF

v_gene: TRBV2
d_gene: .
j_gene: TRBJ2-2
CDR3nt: TGTGCCAGCAGTGAACTAACACTAAACACCGGGGAGCTGTTTTTT
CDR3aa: CASSELTLNTGELFF

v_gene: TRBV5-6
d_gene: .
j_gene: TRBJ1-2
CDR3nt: TGTGCCAGCAGCTTGGGAGGGGGACACTATGGCTACACCTTC
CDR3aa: CASSLGGGHYGYTF

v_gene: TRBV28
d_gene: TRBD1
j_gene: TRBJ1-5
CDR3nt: TGTGCCAGCAGTTTTTACGACAGGGGCTTAAAACAGCCCCAGCATTTT
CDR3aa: CASSFYDRGLKQPQHF

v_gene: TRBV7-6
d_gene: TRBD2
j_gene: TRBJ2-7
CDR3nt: TGTGCCAGCAGCTCGCGGACTAGCGGGAGGATCCACGAGCAGTACTTC
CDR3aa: CASSSRTSGRIHEQYF

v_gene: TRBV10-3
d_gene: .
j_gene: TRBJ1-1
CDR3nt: TGTGCCATCTTTGAACCCAGGAACACTGAAGCTTTCTTT
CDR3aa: CAIFEPRNTEAFF

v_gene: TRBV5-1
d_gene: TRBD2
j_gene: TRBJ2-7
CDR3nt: TGCGCCAGCAGCTTCAGCGGGAGAGCCGACTACGAGCAGTACTTC
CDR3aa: CASSFSGRADYEQYF

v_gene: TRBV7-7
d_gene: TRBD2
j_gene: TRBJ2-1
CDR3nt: TGTGCTAGCAGCTTAGGACTAGCGGGATCTGAGCAGTTCTTC
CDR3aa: CASSLGLAGSEQFF

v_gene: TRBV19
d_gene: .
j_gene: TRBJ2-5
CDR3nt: TGTGCCAGTAGTACTACCGAGACCCAGTACTTC
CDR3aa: CASSTTETQYF

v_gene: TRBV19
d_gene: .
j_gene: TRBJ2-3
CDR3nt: TGTGCCAGTAGTATTGACGGGAGTCCAGATACGCAGTATTTT
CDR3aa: CASSIDGSPDTQYF

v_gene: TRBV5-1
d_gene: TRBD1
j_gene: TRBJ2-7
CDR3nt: TGCGCCAGCAGCTGGAAGGAGGACAGGGTATCCTACGAGCAGTACTTC
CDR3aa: CASSWKEDRVSYEQYF

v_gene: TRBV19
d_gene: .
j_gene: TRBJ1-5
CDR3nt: TGTGCCAGTAGTATAGAACAGGTTAGCAATCAGCCCCAGCATTTT
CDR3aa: CASSIEQVSNQPQHF

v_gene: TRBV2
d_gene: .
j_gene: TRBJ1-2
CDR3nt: TGTGCCAGCACAGACAGAACTTACTATGGCTACACCTTC
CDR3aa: CASTDRTYYGYTF

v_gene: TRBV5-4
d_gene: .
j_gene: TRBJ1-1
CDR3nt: TGTGCCAGCAGCTTGGAAGAGTCAGGAGGCACTGAAGCTTTCTTT
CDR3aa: CASSLEESGGTEAFF

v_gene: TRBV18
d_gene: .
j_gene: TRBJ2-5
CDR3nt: TGTGCCAGCGCCCTTTCGGGGGTCCAAGAGACCCAGTACTTC
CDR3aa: CASALSGVQETQYF

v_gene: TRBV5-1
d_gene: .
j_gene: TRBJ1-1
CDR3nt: TGCGCCAGCAGCCTTTCAATAGGGGGAAAGAACACTGAAGCTTTCTTT
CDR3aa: CASSLSIGGKNTEAFF

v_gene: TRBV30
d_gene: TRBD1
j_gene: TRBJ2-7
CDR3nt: TGTGCCTGGAGCCAGGACAGGGTGATCTCGAGTGAGCAGTACTTC
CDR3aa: CAWSQDRVISSEQYF

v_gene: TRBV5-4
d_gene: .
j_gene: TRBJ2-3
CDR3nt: TGTGCCAGCAGCTTGCAGGGTAGCACAGATACGCAGTATTTT
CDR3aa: CASSLQGSTDTQYF

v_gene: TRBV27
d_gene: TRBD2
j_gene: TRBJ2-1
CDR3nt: TGTGCCAGCAGTTTGTTCAGCGGGAGGCCGGGGGATGAGCAGTTCTTC
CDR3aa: CASSLFSGRPGDEQFF

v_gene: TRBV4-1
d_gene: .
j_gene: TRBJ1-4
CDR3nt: TGCGCCAGCAGTTCTCTAGGTGAAAAACTGTTTTTT
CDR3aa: CASSSLGEKLFF

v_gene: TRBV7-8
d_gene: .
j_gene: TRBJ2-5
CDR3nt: TGTGCCAGCGGCGCTGGAGGGGAGACCCAGTACTTC
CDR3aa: CASGAGGETQYF

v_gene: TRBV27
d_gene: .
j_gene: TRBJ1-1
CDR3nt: TGTGCCAGCAGTTTCCTCGGGGGGCTGAACACTGAAGCTTTCTTT
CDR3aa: CASSFLGGLNTEAFF

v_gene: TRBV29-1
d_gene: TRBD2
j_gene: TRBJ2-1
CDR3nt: TGCAGCGTTGAAGATAGGGTACCGGGACTAGTAACCCCTGAGCAGTTCTTC
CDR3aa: CSVEDRVPGLVTPEQFF

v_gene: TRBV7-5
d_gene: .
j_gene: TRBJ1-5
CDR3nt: TGTGTCAGAAGCCTCATACCCGATCTGACAGGGAAAAATCAGCCCCAGCATTTT
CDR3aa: CVRSLIPDLTGKNQPQHF

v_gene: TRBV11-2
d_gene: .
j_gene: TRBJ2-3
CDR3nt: TGTGCCAGCAGCTTAGGAGGGGCAGGGGGGCCAGATACGCAGTATTTT
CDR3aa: CASSLGGAGGPDTQYF

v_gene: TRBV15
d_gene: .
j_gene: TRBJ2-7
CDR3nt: TGTGCCACCAGCAGAGATGAGGGCGAGCAGTACTTC
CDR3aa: CATSRDEGEQYF

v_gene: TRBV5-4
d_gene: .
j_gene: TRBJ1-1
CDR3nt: TGTGCCAGCGTCCCACTCGGGGAGAACACTGAAGCTTTCTTT
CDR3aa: CASVPLGENTEAFF

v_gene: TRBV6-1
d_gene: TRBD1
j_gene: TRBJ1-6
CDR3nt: TGTGCCAGCAGCCTCGGACAGGGTGATTCACCCCTCCACTTT
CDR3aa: CASSLGQGDSPLHF

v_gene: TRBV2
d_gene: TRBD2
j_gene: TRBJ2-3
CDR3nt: TGTGCCAGCAGACTCGGACTAGCGGGAGATTCGGGCACAGATACGCAGTATTTT
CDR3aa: CASRLGLAGDSGTDTQYF

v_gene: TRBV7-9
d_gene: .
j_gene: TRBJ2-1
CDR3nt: TGTGCCAGCAGCTTAGTTGCGGTGGCCGCCGAGTGGCAGTTCTTC
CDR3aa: CASSLVAVAAEWQFF

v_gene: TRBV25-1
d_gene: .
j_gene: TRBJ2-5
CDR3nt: TGTGCCAGCAGTGGGCCCCACTTAGGAGGTCAAGAGACCCAGTACTTC
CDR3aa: CASSGPHLGGQETQYF

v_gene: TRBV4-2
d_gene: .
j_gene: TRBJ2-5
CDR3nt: TGTGCCAGCAGCCAAGCGGGGGGCGCCCTGGAGACCCAGTACTTC
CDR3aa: CASSQAGGALETQYF

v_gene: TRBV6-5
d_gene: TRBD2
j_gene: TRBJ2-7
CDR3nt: TGTGCCAGCAGTTCCCCGGGACTAGCGGGAAGGTACGAGCAGTACTTC
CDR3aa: CASSSPGLAGRYEQYF

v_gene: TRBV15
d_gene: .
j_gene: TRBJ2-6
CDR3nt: TGTGCCACCAGCAAAGCCAGGATCGGGACTGGGGCCAACGTCCTGACTTTC
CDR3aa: CATSKARIGTGANVLTF

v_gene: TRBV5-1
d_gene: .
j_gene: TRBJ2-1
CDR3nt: TGCGCCAGCAGCGTTGACAGAACGGGGCAGTTCTTC
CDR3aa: CASSVDRTGQFF

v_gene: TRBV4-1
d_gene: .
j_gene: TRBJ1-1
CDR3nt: TGCGCCAGCAGCCAAGACGGGCGGGGGACTGAAGCTTTCTTT
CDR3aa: CASSQDGRGTEAFF